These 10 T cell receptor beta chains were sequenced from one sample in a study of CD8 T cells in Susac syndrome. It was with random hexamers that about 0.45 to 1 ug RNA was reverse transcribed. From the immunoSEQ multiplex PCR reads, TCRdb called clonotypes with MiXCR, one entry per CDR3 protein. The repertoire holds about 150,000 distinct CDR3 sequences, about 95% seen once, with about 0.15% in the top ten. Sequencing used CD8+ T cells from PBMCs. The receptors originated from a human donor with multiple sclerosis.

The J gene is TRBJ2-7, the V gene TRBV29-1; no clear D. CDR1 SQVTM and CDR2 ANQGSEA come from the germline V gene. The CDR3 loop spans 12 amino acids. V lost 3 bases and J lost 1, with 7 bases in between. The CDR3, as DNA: TGCAGCGTTGAGGTCGAATCCTACGAGCAGTACTTC. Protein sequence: CSVEVESYEQYF.

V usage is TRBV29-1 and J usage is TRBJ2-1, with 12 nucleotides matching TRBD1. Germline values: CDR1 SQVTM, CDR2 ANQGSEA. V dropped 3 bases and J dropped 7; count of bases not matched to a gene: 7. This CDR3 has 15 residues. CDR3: CSVDYWGQGANEQFF. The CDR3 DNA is TGCAGCGTTGACTATTGGGGACAGGGGGCGAATGAGCAGTTCTTC.

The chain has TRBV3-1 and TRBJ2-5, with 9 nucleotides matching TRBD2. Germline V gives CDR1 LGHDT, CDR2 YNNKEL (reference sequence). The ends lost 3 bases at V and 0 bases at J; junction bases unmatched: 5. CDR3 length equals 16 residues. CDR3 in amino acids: CASSHMTSGYQETQYF. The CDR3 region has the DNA TGTGCCAGCAGCCACATGACTAGCGGCTACCAAGAGACCCAGTACTTC.

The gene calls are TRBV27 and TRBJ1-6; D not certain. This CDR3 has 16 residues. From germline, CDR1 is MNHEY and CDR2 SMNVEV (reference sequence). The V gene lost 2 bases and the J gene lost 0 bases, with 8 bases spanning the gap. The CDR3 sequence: CASSLTRSSYNSPLHF. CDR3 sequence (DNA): TGTGCCAGCAGTTTAACCAGGAGCTCCTATAATTCACCCCTCCACTTT.

The CDR3: CASSPARGAKNIQYF. CDR3 in DNA: TGTGCCAGCAGCCCGGCGCGGGGGGCCAAAAACATTCAGTACTTC. The J gene is TRBJ2-4, the V gene TRBV7-9, with 7 positions matching TRBD2. The V gene's germline CDR1 is SEHNR and CDR2 FQNEAQ (reference sequence). The junction had 5 bases not matched to a gene; V was cut back by 5 bases and J by 1 base. CDR3 length: 15 amino acids.

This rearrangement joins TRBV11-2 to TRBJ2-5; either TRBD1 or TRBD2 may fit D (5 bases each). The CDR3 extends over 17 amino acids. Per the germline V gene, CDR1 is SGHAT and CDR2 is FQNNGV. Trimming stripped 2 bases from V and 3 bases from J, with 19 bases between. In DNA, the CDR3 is TGTGCCAGCAGCTTACCGGTCGTGGGGGAGAAAGAAGAGACCCAGTACTTC. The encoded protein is CASSLPVVGEKEETQYF. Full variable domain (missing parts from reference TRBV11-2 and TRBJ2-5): EAGVAQSPRYKIIEKRQSVAFWCNPISGHATLYWYQQILGQGPKLLIQFQNNGVVDDSQLPKDRFSAERLKGVDSTLKIQPAKLEDSAVYLCASSLPVVGEKEETQYFGPGTRLLVL.

CDR3 sequence: CSNKKYLQGIEAFF. DNA of the CDR3: TGCAGCAATAAGAAGTATCTACAGGGCATCGAAGCTTTCTTT. The chain couples TRBV20-1 to TRBJ1-1, with D perhaps matching TRBD1 (6 bases). This CDR3 is built from 14 residues. The germline gives CDR1 DFQATT, CDR2 SNEGSKA (reference sequence).

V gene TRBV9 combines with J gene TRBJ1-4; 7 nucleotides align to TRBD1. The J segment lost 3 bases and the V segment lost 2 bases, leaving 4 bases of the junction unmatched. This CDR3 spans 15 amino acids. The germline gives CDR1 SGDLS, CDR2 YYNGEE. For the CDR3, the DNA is TGTGCCAGCAGCGTGGGGACAGTGTCTAATGAAAAACTGTTTTTT. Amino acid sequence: CASSVGTVSNEKLFF.

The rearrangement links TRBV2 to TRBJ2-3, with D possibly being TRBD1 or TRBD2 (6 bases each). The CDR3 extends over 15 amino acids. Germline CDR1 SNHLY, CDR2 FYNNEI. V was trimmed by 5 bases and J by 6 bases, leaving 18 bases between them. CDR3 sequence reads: CASSLLPRGGDTQYF. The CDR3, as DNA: TGTGCCAGCAGTCTTCTTCCCAGAGGGGGGGATACGCAGTATTTT. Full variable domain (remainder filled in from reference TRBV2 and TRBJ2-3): EPEVTQTPSHQVTQMGQEVILRCVPISNHLYFYWYRQILGQKVEFLVSFYNNEISEKSEIFDDQFSVERPDGSNFTLKIRSTKLEDSAMYFCASSLLPRGGDTQYFGPGTRLTVL.

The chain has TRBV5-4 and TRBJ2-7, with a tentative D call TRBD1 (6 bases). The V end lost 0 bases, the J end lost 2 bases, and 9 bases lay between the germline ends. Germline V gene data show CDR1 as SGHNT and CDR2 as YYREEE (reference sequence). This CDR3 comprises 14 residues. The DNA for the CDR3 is TGTGCCAGCAGCTTGGGGGACAACCCCTACGAGCAGTACTTC. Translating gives CASSLGDNPYEQYF.